Below, 18 T cell receptor beta chains from the same sample are listed, as sequenced in a study of blood T cell repertoires in COVID-19. Clones were sequenced by immunoSEQ multiplex PCR, and TCRdb holds only the in-frame ones, with some missing. The sample contains 300,000 to 350,000 clones, approximately 85% of which appear only once. The specimen was PBMCs or T cells enriched from blood (not recorded which). The receptors originated from a man aged 25-45 years who had recovered from COVID-19.

There are a few counts of this clone. The V gene is TRBV9, the J gene TRBJ2-7; TRBD1 agrees at 10 bases. V shed 0 bases and J 6 bases; nucleotides not matched to a gene: 3. The CDR3 runs 14 residues. Per germline, CDR1 SGDLS and CDR2 YYNGEE. The CDR3 reads CASSVGDRGPEQYF. CDR3 DNA sequence: TGTGCCAGCAGCGTAGGAGACAGGGGGCCCGAGCAGTACTTC.

The chain is built from TRBV2 and TRBJ1-2; no definite D call. The germline V and J ends were trimmed by 4 bases and 9 bases, with 18 bases remaining between them. The CDR3 is 14 amino acids. From germline, CDR1 is SNHLY and CDR2 FYNNEI. CDR3 protein: CASSGGLNMARYTF. Here the CDR3 DNA reads TGTGCCAGCAGTGGAGGTTTAAATATGGCTCGCTACACCTTC.

This clone was observed a single time. The chain has TRBV10-3 and TRBJ2-7; 7 nucleotides align to TRBD2. The V and J ends lost 5 bases and 5 bases, in that order; junction bases with no gene match: 6. The CDR3 is 13 amino acids. Germline CDR1 reads ENHRY; CDR2 reads SYGVKD. CDR3 nucleotides: TGTGCCATCAGTTCCGCGGGAGACAACGAGCAGTACTTC. It translates to CAISSAGDNEQYF.

The CDR3 sequence: CASSMVQEGSPLHF. The CDR3, as DNA: TGTGCCAGTAGTATGGTGCAGGAGGGATCACCCCTCCACTTT. The gene calls are TRBV19 and TRBJ1-6; D not certain. From germline, CDR1 is LNHDA and CDR2 SQIVND (reference sequence). V was cut by 3 bases and J by 10 bases, with 13 bases left in between. CDR3 length: 14 amino acids.

DNA for the CDR3: TGTGCCAGCAGCACCGCAGGGGGGAGCGAGCAGTACTTC. This translates into CASSTAGGSEQYF. The rearrangement links TRBV7-3 to TRBJ2-7, with D possibly TRBD1 on 7 matching bases. The germline V gene has CDR1 SGHTA and CDR2 FQGTGA. CDR3 length: 13 amino acids. V lost 5 bases and J 6 bases, leaving 14 bases between the germline ends.

The V and J genes are TRBV19 and TRBJ2-7, with D perhaps matching TRBD1 (5 bases). The CDR3 consists of 14 residues. Trimming took 2 bases from V and 0 from J, leaving 8 bases between them. Germline lookup yields CDR1 LNHDA and CDR2 SQIVND (reference sequence). The CDR3, as DNA: TGTGCCAGTAGTATACAGGGCTACTCCTACGAGCAGTACTTC. This gives the protein CASSIQGYSYEQYF.

J is TRBJ1-1 and V is TRBV3-1 (or the pseudogene TRBV3-2), with D perhaps TRBD1 (6 bases). The CDR3 runs 17 residues. Germline CDR1 is LGHDT and CDR2 is YNNKEL (reference sequence). V was trimmed by 4 bases and J by 3 bases, leaving 21 bases between them. The chain's CDR3 is CASSRQPPGVVDTEAFF. CDR3 DNA sequence: TGTGCCAGCAGCCGCCAACCACCAGGGGTTGTAGACACTGAAGCTTTCTTT.

The chain employs TRBV6-1 and TRBJ2-1; D call uncertain. V was cut by 3 bases and J by 0 bases, with 6 bases left in between. CDR1 is MNHNS and CDR2 is SASEGT in the germline V gene. This CDR3 comprises 14 residues. CDR3 sequence (DNA): TGTGCCAGCAGTGAGTGGAGCTCCTACAATGAGCAGTTCTTC. Its protein product is CASSEWSSYNEQFF.

This clone showed up just once. The V and J genes are TRBV6-5 and TRBJ1-2; no reliable D call. CDR3 length: 14 residues. CDR1 is MNHEY, CDR2 SVGAGI, per germline. V lost 0 bases to trimming and J lost 8 bases, with 13 bases between them. As DNA, the CDR3 is TGTGCCAGCAGTTACTCGGGCGTGAGGGAGGGCTACACCTTC. Translation gives CASSYSGVREGYTF.

V is TRBV24-1 and J is TRBJ2-2; D is perhaps TRBD1 (5 bases). The CDR3 sequence is 14 residues long. Germline CDR1 is KGHDR and CDR2 is SFDVKD. Trimming shortened V by 3 bases and J by 5 bases, and 9 bases separated the two germline ends. In DNA, the CDR3 is TGTGCCACCAGTGATGTGACAGCAACCGGGGAGCTGTTTTTT. The encoded protein is CATSDVTATGELFF.

The chain couples TRBV27 to TRBJ2-3, with no clear D. The CDR3 contains 12 residues. Germline V gene data show CDR1 as MNHEY and CDR2 as SMNVEV (reference sequence). The V gene lost 3 bases and the J gene lost 5 bases, with 6 bases spanning the gap. The CDR3 protein is CASSLSGDTQYF. DNA of the CDR3: TGTGCCAGCAGTTTGTCGGGAGATACGCAGTATTTT.

This chain links TRBV24-1 with TRBJ2-2; perhaps TRBD1 as D (5 bases). CDR3 length: 15 residues. CDR1 and CDR2 from the germline V gene are KGHDR and SFDVKD. V was pared by 5 bases and J by 1 base, with 10 bases between. The CDR3 bases are TGTGCCACCAGTGTTGGGCAGGGGAACACCGGGGAGCTGTTTTTT. Residues: CATSVGQGNTGELFF.

V and J are TRBV3-1 (or the pseudogene TRBV3-2) and TRBJ2-3; 9 bases are a match to TRBD1. The CDR3 sequence is 15 residues long. Germline V gene data show CDR1 as LGHDT and CDR2 as YNNKEL (reference sequence). The trim removed 4 bases at V and 2 bases at J, leaving 4 bases unmatched. CDR3 in DNA: TGTGCCAGCAGCCCCGGGACAGGGCCCACAGATACGCAGTATTTT. Its translation: CASSPGTGPTDTQYF.

The sample holds a few counts of this clone. CDR3 loop: CSASTGGSSYNSPLHF. For the CDR3, the DNA is TGCAGTGCTAGTACCGGCGGGAGCTCCTATAATTCACCCCTCCACTTT. The rearrangement uses TRBV20-1 and TRBJ1-6, with D hard to call. This CDR3 is built from 16 residues. Trimming took off 3 bases at V and 0 bases at J, with 12 bases between the two ends. The germline V gene encodes CDR1 DFQATT and CDR2 SNEGSKA (reference sequence).

This clone was seen a handful of times. V gene TRBV7-9 combines with J gene TRBJ2-3, with 12 nucleotides matching TRBD1. Germline V CDR1 and CDR2: SEHNR, FQNEAQ (reference sequence). This CDR3 has 12 amino acids. V lost 5 bases to trimming and J lost 15 bases; unmatched junction nucleotides: 6. The CDR3 DNA is TGTGCCAGCAGCCCGGGACAGGGGGCGGGCTATTTT. Its protein product is CASSPGQGAGYF.

The CDR3 loop reads CASSTTGQYEQFF. The CDR3 DNA sequence: TGTGCCAGTAGTACGACAGGGCAATATGAGCAGTTCTTC. This chain connects TRBV19 to TRBJ2-1; 7 bases map to TRBD1. Unmatched junction bases numbered 5, after V lost 4 bases and J lost 8 bases. The CDR3 runs to 13 residues. Germline V gene lookup returns CDR1 LNHDA and CDR2 SQIVND (reference sequence).

The J gene is TRBJ1-2, the V gene TRBV7-2; tentative D call: TRBD1 (6 bases). Germline V lookup: CDR1 SGHTA, CDR2 FQGNSA. V shed 2 bases and J shed 4 bases, with 11 bases lying between them. This CDR3 contains 14 residues. The CDR3 bases are TGTGCCAGCAGCTTACAAGGACAGATCTATGGCTACACCTTC. Translated, it gives CASSLQGQIYGYTF.

This clone is a singleton in its sample. The chain has TRBV5-1 and TRBJ1-1; weak D call: TRBD1 (5 bases). The germline CDR1 and CDR2 sequences are SGHRS and YFSETQ. The CDR3 is made up of 13 amino acids. The V and J ends lost 4 bases and 2 bases respectively, with 9 bases between them. This CDR3 is CASSQDTNTEAFF. CDR3 nucleotides: TGCGCCAGCAGCCAGGACACTAACACTGAAGCTTTCTTT.